This T cell receptor (beta chain) appears in the sequencing data of a study of cytomegalovirus exposure and HLA in healthy donors. General study points: When the data were analyzed later, several of the most significant clusters appeared to be linked to common viral pathogens.

Turning to this clone: Its antigen is unknown.

V dropped 0 bases and J dropped 2 bases, with 14 bases sitting between them. This CDR3 has 16 residues. Germline CDR1 reads MNHEY; CDR2 reads SVGAGI. The primer mix had 60 Vbeta and 13 Jbeta primers. Profiled with immunoSEQ multiplex PCR; TCRdb holds only in-frame clones, not every one. The sample has some 100,000 clones, 79% seen once. The TCR comes from a female donor in good health and CMV-seropositive. What was sequenced was PBMCs. The chain recombines TRBV6-5 with TRBJ2-7; D perhaps matches TRBD1 (6 bases). The CDR3 region has the DNA TGTGCCAGCAGTTACTCCCCCCGCGACAGGCCCTACGAGCAGTACTTC. Translated, it gives CASSYSPRDRPYEQYF.